These T cell receptor beta chains were read from a single sample in a study of cytomegalovirus exposure and HLA in healthy donors. Produced via immunoSEQ multiplex PCR; TCRdb's table is partial and in-frame only. The repertoire consists of some 160,000 clones, with about 82% occurring once and the leading ten covering about 3.4%. What was sequenced was PBMCs. All receptors derive from a male donor in good health and CMV-seronegative. The CDR3 runs from the conserved cysteine through the conserved F or W. D genes are given only for firm matches. Clone size, where shown, is once, few, many, or a class for clones that have expanded.

CDR3aa	CDR3nt	d_gene	v_gene	abundance	j_gene
CASSISRDYLYEQYF	TGTGCCAGCAGCATCTCCCGGGACTATCTCTACGAGCAGTACTTC	TRBD2	TRBV7-2	.	TRBJ2-7
CASSDARTGSEWEAFF	TGTGCCAGCAGCGACGCTCGGACAGGCTCTGAGTGGGAAGCTTTCTTT	TRBD1	TRBV9	.	TRBJ1-1
CASSIYSPTGGGQPQHF	TGTGCCAGTAGTATCTACAGTCCCACAGGGGGCGGCCAGCCCCAGCATTTT	TRBD1	TRBV19	.	TRBJ1-5
CASTPGSGQSYEQYF	TGTGCCAGTACTCCGGGGAGCGGGCAGTCCTACGAGCAGTACTTC	.	TRBV19	.	TRBJ2-7
CASSYWGTGEEKLFF	TGTGCCAGCAGTTACTGGGGGACAGGGGAAGAAAAACTGTTTTTT	TRBD1	TRBV6-5	.	TRBJ1-4
CASSISTGPYQETQYF	TGTGCCAGTAGTATTTCGACAGGGCCGTACCAAGAGACCCAGTACTTC	TRBD1	TRBV19	.	TRBJ2-5
CAWSVAGGADTQYF	TGTGCCTGGAGTGTAGCGGGAGGGGCAGATACGCAGTATTTT	TRBD2	TRBV30	.	TRBJ2-3
CASSGYEQYF	TGTGCCAGCAGCGGCTACGAGCAGTACTTC	.	TRBV2	.	TRBJ2-7
CASSHMAGGTGELFF	TGTGCCAGCAGCCATATGGCGGGGGGCACCGGGGAGCTGTTTTTT	TRBD2	TRBV14	.	TRBJ2-2
CASSPSLAGGYEQYF	TGTGCCAGCAGCCCGAGTCTAGCGGGAGGCTACGAGCAGTACTTC	TRBD2	TRBV7-8	.	TRBJ2-7
CASSQFLGLAGRYYEQYF	TGTGCCAGCAGCCAATTTTTGGGACTAGCGGGAAGATACTACGAGCAGTACTTC	TRBD2	TRBV14	.	TRBJ2-7
CASSWTSGGATDTQYF	TGTGCCAGCAGCTGGACTAGCGGGGGGGCGACAGATACGCAGTATTTT	TRBD2	TRBV7-2	.	TRBJ2-3
CASSLADSSYEQYF	TGCGCCAGCAGCTTGGCCGATAGCTCCTACGAGCAGTACTTC	.	TRBV5-1	few	TRBJ2-7
CASSLGHKLGEQYF	TGTGCCAGCAGCCTGGGACACAAATTGGGCGAGCAGTACTTC	.	TRBV13	.	TRBJ2-7
CASSQTGLEGYTF	TGTGCCAGCAGCCAAACCGGTTTAGAGGGCTACACCTTC	.	TRBV7-2	.	TRBJ1-2
CASTGGWETQYF	TGTGCCAGCACAGGGGGCTGGGAGACCCAGTACTTC	TRBD1	TRBV7-9	.	TRBJ2-5
CASSLGGVNTGELFF	TGCGCCAGCAGCTTGGGGGGGGTGAACACCGGGGAGCTGTTTTTT	.	TRBV5-1	.	TRBJ2-2
CASISSEQYF	TGTGCCAGCATATCTTCCGAGCAGTACTTC	.	TRBV6-1	.	TRBJ2-7
CASSVSQGNGNTIYF	TGTGCCAGCAGCGTAAGCCAGGGAAATGGAAACACCATATATTTT	.	TRBV6-5	.	TRBJ1-3
CASMKDSSTDTQYF	TGCGCCAGCATGAAAGACTCCTCCACAGATACGCAGTATTTT	.	TRBV5-1	.	TRBJ2-3
CASSPVGGSHEQYF	TGTGCCAGCAGCCCCGTGGGAGGTTCCCACGAGCAGTACTTC	.	TRBV6-5	.	TRBJ2-7
CASRAGVQPQHF	TGTGCCTCCAGAGCAGGGGTCCAGCCCCAGCATTTT	.	TRBV6-1	.	TRBJ1-5